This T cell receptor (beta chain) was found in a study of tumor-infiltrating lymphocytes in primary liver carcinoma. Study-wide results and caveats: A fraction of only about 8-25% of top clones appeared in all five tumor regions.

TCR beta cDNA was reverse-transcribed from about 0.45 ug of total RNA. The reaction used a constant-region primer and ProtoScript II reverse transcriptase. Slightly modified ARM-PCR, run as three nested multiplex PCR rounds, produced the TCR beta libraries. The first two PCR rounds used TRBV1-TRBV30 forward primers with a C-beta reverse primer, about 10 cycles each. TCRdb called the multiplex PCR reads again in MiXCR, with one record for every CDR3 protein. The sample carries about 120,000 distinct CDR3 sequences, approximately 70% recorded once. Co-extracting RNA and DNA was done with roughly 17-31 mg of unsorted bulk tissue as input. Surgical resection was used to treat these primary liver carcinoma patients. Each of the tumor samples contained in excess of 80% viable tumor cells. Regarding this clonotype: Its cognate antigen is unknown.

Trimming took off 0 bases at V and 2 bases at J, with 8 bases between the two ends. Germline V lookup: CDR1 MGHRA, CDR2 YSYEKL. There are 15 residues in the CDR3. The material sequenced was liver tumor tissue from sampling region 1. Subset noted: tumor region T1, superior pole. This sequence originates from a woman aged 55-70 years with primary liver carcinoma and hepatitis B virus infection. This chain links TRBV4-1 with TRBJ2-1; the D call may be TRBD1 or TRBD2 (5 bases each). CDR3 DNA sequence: TGCGCCAGCAGCCAAGATTGGGGACCCTACAATGAGCAGTTCTTC. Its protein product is CASSQDWGPYNEQFF.